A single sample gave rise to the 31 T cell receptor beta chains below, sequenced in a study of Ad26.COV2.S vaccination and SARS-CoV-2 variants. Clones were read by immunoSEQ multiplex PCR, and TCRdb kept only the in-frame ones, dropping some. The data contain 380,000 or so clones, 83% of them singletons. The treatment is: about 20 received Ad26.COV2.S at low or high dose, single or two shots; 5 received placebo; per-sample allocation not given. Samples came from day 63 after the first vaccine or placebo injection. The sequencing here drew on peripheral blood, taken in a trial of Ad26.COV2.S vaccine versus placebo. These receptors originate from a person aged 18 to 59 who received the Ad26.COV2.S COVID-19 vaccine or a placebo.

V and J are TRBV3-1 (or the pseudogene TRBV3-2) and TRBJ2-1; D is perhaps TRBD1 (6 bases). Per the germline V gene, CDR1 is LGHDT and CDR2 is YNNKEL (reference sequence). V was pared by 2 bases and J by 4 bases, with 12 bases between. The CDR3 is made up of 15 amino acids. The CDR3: CASSQRYRDYNEQFF. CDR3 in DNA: TGTGCCAGCAGCCAACGTTACAGGGATTACAATGAGCAGTTCTTC.

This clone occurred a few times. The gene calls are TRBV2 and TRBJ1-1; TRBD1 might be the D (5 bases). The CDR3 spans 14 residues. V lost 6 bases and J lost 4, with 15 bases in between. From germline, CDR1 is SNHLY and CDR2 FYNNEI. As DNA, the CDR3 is TGTGCCAGCAGCCCATTTGGGGGAGGCACTGAAGCTTTCTTT. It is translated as CASSPFGGGTEAFF.

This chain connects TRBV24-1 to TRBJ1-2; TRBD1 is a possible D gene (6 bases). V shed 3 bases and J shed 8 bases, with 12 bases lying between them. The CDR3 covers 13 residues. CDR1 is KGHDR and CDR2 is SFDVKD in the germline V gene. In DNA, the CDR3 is TGTGCCACCAGTGATCACCAGGGGAGAGGCTACACCTTC. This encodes CATSDHQGRGYTF.

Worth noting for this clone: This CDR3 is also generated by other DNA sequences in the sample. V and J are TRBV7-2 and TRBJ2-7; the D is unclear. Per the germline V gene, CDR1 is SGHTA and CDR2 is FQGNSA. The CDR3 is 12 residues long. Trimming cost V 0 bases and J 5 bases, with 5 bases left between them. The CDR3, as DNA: TGTGCCAGCAGCTTAGCCCCTCACGAGCAGTACTTC. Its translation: CASSLAPHEQYF.

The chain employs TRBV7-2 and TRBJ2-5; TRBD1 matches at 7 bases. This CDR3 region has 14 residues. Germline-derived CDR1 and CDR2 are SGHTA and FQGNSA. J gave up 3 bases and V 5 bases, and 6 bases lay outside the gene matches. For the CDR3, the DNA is TGTGCCAGCAGCAGAACCGGGACAGAAGAGACCCAGTACTTC. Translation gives CASSRTGTEETQYF.

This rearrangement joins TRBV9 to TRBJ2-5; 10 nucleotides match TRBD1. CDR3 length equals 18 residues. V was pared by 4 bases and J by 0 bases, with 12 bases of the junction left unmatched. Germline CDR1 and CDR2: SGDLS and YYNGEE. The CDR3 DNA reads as TGTGCCAGCAGCACAGGGGAATGGGGGACAGGGGACCAAGAGACCCAGTACTTC. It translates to CASSTGEWGTGDQETQYF.

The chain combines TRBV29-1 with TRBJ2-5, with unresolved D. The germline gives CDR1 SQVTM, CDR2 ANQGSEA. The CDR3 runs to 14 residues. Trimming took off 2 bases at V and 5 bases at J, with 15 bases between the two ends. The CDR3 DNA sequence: TGCAGCGTTGAAAGTACCGCTCACGGGGAGACCCAGTACTTC. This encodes CSVESTAHGETQYF.

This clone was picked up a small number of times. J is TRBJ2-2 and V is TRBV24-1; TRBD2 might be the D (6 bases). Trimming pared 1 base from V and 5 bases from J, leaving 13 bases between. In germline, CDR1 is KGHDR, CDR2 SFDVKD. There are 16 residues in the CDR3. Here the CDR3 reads CATSDFGGVRTGELFF. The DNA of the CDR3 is TGTGCCACCAGTGATTTCGGGGGAGTACGGACCGGGGAGCTGTTTTTT.

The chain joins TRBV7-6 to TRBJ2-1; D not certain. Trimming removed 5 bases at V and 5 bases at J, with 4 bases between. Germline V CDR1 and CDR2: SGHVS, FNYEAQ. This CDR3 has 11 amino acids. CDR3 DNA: TGTGCCAGCAGCACCAACAATGAGCAGTTCTTC. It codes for CASSTNNEQFF.

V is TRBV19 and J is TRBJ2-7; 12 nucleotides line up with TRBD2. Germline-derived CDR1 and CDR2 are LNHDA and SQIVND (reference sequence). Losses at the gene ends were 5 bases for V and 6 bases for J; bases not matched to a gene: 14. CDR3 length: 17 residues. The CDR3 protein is CASSARSSGGAGSEQYF. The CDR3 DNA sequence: TGTGCCAGTAGTGCCCGATCTAGCGGGGGGGCCGGGAGCGAGCAGTACTTC.

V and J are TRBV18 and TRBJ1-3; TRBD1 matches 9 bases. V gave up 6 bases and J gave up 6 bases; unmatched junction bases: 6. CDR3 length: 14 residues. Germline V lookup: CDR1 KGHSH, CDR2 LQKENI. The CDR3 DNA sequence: TGTGCCAGCTCTCCCGGGACAGGGCTAAACACCATATATTTT. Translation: CASSPGTGLNTIYF.

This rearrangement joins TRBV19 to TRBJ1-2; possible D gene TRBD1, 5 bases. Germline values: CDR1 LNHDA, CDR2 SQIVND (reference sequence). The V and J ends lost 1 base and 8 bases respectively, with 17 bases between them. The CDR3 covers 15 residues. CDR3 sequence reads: CASSIGKGLLSGYTF. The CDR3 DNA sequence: TGTGCCAGTAGTATAGGTAAGGGACTGCTCTCCGGCTACACCTTC.

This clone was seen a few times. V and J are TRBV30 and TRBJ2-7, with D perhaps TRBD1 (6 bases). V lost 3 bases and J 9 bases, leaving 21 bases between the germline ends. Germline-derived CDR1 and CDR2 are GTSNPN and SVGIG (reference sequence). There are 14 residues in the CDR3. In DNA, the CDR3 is TGTGCCTGGAGCAGAGGGCTATCCGGGACATCGCAGTACTTC. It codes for CAWSRGLSGTSQYF.

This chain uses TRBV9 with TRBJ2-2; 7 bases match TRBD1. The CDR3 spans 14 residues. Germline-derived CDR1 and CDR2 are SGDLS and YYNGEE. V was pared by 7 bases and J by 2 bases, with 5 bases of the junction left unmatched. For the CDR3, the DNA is TGTGCCAGCCGAGGGACAGTCAACACCGGGGAGCTGTTTTTT. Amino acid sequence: CASRGTVNTGELFF. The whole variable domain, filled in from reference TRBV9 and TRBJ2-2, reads DSGVTQTPKHLITATGQRVTLRCSPRSGDLSVYWYQQSLDQGLQFLIQYYNGEERAKGNILERFSAQQFPDLHSELNLSSLELGDSALYFCASRGTVNTGELFFGEGSRLTVL.

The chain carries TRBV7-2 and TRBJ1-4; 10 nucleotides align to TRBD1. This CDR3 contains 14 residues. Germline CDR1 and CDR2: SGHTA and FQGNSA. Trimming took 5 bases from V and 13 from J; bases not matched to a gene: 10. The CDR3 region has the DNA TGTGCCAGCAGCCTCGGGACAGGGGCAAGGGGACTGTTTTTT. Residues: CASSLGTGARGLFF. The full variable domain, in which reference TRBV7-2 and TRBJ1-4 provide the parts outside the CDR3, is GAGVSQSPSNKVTEKGKDVELRCDPISGHTALYWYRQSLGQGLEFLIYFQGNSAPDKSGLPSDRFSAERTGGSVSTLTIQRTQQEDSAVYLCASSLGTGARGLFFGSGTQLSVL.

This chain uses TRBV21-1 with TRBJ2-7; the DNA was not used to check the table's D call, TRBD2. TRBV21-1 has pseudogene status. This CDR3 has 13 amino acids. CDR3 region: CASKTSGTYEQYF. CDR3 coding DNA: TGTGCCAGCAAGACTAGCGGGACCTACGAGCAGTACTTC.

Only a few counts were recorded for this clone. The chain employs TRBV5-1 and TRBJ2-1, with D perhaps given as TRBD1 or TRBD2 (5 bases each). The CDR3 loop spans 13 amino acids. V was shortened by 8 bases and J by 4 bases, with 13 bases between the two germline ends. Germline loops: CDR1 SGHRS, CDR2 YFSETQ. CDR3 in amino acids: CASEGIGYNEQFF. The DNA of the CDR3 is TGCGCCAGTGAGGGGATCGGGTACAATGAGCAGTTCTTC.

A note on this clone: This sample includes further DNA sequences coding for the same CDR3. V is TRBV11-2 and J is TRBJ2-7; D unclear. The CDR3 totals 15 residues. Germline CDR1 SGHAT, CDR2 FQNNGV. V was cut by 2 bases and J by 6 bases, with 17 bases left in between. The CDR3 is CASSLRLGLASEQYF. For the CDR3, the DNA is TGTGCCAGCAGCTTAAGGCTGGGCCTGGCTTCCGAGCAGTACTTC. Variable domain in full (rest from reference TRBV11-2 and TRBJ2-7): EAGVAQSPRYKIIEKRQSVAFWCNPISGHATLYWYQQILGQGPKLLIQFQNNGVVDDSQLPKDRFSAERLKGVDSTLKIQPAKLEDSAVYLCASSLRLGLASEQYFGPGTRLTVT.

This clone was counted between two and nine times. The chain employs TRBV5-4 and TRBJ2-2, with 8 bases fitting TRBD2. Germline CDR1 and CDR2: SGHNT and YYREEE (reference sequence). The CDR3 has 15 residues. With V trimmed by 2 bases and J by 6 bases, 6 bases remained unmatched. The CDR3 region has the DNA TGTGCCAGCAGCTTAGGAAGCGGGGGCTCCGGGGAGCTGTTTTTT. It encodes CASSLGSGGSGELFF. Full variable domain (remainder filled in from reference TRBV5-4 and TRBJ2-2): ETGVTQSPTHLIKTRGQQVTLRCSSQSGHNTVSWYQQALGQGPQFIFQYYREEENGRGNFPPRFSGLQFPNYSSELNVNALELDDSALYLCASSLGSGGSGELFFGEGSRLTVL.

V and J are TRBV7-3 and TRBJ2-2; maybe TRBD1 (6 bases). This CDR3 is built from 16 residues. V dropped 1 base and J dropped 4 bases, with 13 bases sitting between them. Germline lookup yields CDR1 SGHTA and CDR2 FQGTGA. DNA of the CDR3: TGTGCCAGCAGCTTAAGGGCACAGGGCGCCACCGGGGAGCTGTTTTTT. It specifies CASSLRAQGATGELFF.

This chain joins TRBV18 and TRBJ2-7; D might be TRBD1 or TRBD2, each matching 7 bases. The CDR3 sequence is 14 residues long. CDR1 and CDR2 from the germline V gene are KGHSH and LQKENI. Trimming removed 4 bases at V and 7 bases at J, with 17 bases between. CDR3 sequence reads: CASSQRQGLREQYF. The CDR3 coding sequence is TGTGCCAGCTCACAACGACAGGGACTAAGGGAGCAGTACTTC.

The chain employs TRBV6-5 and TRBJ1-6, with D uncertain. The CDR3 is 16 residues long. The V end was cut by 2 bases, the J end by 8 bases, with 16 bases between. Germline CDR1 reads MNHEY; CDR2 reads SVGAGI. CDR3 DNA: TGTGCCAGCAGTTACGCTCCGGGAGCTATCGATTCACCCCTCCACTTT. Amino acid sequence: CASSYAPGAIDSPLHF.

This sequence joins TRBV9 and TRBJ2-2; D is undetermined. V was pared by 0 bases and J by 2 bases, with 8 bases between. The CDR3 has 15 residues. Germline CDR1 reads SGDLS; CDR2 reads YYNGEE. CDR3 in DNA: TGTGCCAGCAGCGTAGATGGACCAAACACCGGGGAGCTGTTTTTT. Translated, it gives CASSVDGPNTGELFF.

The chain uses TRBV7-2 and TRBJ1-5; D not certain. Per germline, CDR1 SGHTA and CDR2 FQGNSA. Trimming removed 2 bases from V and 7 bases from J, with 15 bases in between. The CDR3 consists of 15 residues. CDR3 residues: CASSLSLVGLQPQHF. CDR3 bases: TGTGCCAGCAGCTTATCTCTGGTCGGCCTACAGCCCCAGCATTTT.

The CDR3 here is CASADFWQANDEAFF. CDR3 DNA: TGTGCCAGCGCCGATTTCTGGCAGGCGAACGATGAAGCTTTCTTT. The rearrangement uses TRBV7-8 and TRBJ1-1; D remains unclear. This CDR3 has 15 amino acids. Germline CDR1 SGHVS, CDR2 FQNEAQ. With 8 bases removed from V and 7 bases from J, the gap between germline ends came to 23 bases.

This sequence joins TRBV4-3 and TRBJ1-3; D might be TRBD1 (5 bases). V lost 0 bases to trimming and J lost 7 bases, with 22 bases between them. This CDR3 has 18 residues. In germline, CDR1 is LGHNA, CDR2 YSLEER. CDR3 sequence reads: CASSQDRGPGWERNTIYF. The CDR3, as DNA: TGCGCCAGCAGCCAAGATCGAGGGCCAGGGTGGGAGAGGAACACCATATATTTT.

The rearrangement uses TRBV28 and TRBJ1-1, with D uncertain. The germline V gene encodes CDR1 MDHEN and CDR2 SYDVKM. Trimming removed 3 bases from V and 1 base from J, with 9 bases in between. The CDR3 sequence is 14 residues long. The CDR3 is CASSFAIWNTEAFF. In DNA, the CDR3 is TGTGCCAGCAGTTTCGCGATTTGGAACACTGAAGCTTTCTTT.

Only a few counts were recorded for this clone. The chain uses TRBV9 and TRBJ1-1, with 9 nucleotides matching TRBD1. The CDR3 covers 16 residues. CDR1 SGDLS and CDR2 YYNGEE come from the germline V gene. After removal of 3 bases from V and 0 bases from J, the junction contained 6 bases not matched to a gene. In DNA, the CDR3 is TGTGCCAGCAGCGGGCGACAGGGGGAGTTGAACACTGAAGCTTTCTTT. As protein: CASSGRQGELNTEAFF.

For the CDR3, the DNA is TGTGCCAGCAGCCCCCCCCAGCGGGGCTCCTACAATGAGCAGTTCTTC. Its protein product is CASSPPQRGSYNEQFF. The chain joins TRBV5-6 to TRBJ2-1, with TRBD2 matching 7 bases. The CDR3 runs to 16 residues. The ends lost 4 bases at V and 0 bases at J; junction bases unmatched: 7. Per the germline V gene, CDR1 is SGHDT and CDR2 is YYEEEE.

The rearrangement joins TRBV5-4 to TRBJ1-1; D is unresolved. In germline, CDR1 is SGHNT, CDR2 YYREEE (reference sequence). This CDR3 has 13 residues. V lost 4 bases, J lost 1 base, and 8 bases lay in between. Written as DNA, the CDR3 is TGTGCCAGCAGCCCCAGTTCGAACACTGAAGCTTTCTTT. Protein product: CASSPSSNTEAFF.

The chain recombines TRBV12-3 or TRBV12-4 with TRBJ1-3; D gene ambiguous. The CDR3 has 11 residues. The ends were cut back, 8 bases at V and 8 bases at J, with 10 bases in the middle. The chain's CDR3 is CASARGDTIYF. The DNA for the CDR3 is TGTGCCAGCGCTCGGGGTGACACCATATATTTT.